The 29 T cell receptor beta chains presented below share a single source sample, sequenced in a study of tumor-infiltrating lymphocytes in localized non-small cell lung cancer. TCRdb's copy holds only in-frame clones and misses some; the assay was immunoSEQ multiplex PCR. Among some 13,000 clones listed, roughly 74% were seen once. The sequenced sample consisted of uninvolved lung tissue not adjacent to the tumor. These receptor sequences come from a human donor with non-small cell lung cancer.

The V gene is TRBV27, the J gene TRBJ2-1; 8 bases agree with TRBD1. The V segment lost 4 bases and the J segment 6 bases; nucleotides outside the gene matches: 14. The CDR3 sequence is 17 residues long. Germline CDR1 reads MNHEY; CDR2 reads SMNVEV (reference sequence). DNA for the CDR3: TGTGCCAGCAGTTCACAGCCCAGGCAGGGGGCGCGCAATGAGCAGTTCTTC. This sequence encodes CASSSQPRQGARNEQFF.

The rearrangement uses TRBV2 and TRBJ1-5, with D perhaps TRBD1 (6 bases). Germline CDR1 is SNHLY and CDR2 is FYNNEI. V lost 4 bases, J lost 3 bases, and 19 bases lay in between. The CDR3 is 17 residues long. CDR3 coding DNA: TGTGCCAGCAGTGCACCTTCAGGGGAAGTAGACAATCAGCCCCAGCATTTT. Amino acid sequence: CASSAPSGEVDNQPQHF.

This chain joins TRBV7-2 and TRBJ2-7; D uncertain. Germline CDR1 reads SGHTA; CDR2 reads FQGNSA. With 5 bases removed from V and 6 bases from J, the gap between germline ends came to 14 bases. The CDR3 consists of 13 residues. The CDR3 reads CASSRGVNLEQYF. The DNA for the CDR3 is TGTGCCAGCAGCAGAGGTGTGAATCTCGAGCAGTACTTC.

The genes are TRBV28 and TRBJ2-6; D unclear. The germline gives CDR1 MDHEN, CDR2 SYDVKM. Between the trimmed V and J ends, which lost 3 bases and 0 bases, there was a span of 9 bases. CDR3 size: 16 residues. For the CDR3, the DNA is TGTGCCAGCAGTTTGGGCGGAACCTCTGGGGCCAACGTCCTGACTTTC. This sequence encodes CASSLGGTSGANVLTF.

In this sample, this clone turned up once. The chain couples TRBV11-3 to TRBJ1-3; D might be TRBD1 (5 bases). The CDR3 runs to 16 residues. The V and J ends lost 4 bases and 1 base respectively, with 14 bases between them. CDR1 and CDR2 (germline): SGHNT, YENEEA. As DNA, the CDR3 is TGTGCCAGCAGCTCCGGGACCCAAAATTCTGGAAACACCATATATTTT. Amino acid sequence: CASSSGTQNSGNTIYF.

This clone was observed a single time. The chain has TRBV29-1 and TRBJ2-2; D ambiguous. CDR1 SQVTM and CDR2 ANQGSEA come from the germline V gene. There are 14 residues in the CDR3. V dropped 2 bases and J dropped 4 bases, with 11 bases sitting between them. This CDR3 reads CSVERQAGTGELFF. CDR3 DNA: TGCAGCGTTGAACGCCAGGCAGGCACCGGGGAGCTGTTTTTT.

This chain uses TRBV5-1 with TRBJ2-5, with a weak D call TRBD2 (5 bases). From germline, CDR1 is SGHRS and CDR2 YFSETQ. The length of the CDR3 is 13 residues. V lost 6 bases, J lost 5 bases, and 14 bases lay in between. In DNA form, the CDR3 reads TGCGCCAGCAACCTTGCGGGTTCGGAGACCCAGTACTTC. Its protein product is CASNLAGSETQYF.

The chain is built from TRBV9 and TRBJ2-1, with TRBD2 identical over 8 bases. V dropped 3 bases and J dropped 10; count of bases not matched to a gene: 12. CDR3 length: 15 residues. Germline loops: CDR1 SGDLS, CDR2 YYNGEE. The CDR3 spells CASSEGTSEEREQFF. For the CDR3, the DNA is TGTGCCAGCAGCGAAGGGACTAGTGAGGAACGGGAGCAGTTCTTC.

The sample holds one count of this clone. The chain carries TRBV4-3 and TRBJ2-5; 8 positions match TRBD1. This CDR3 spans 15 amino acids. The germline V gene has CDR1 LGHNA and CDR2 YSLEER. Trimming at V came to 0 bases and at J to 7 bases, leaving 7 bases not matched to a gene. CDR3 DNA sequence: TGCGCCAGCAGCCAAGATCATGACAGGGGCGGGACCCAGTACTTC. It specifies CASSQDHDRGGTQYF.

The CDR3 sequence is CSVAQGAVEKLFF. In DNA form, the CDR3 reads TGCAGCGTTGCTCAGGGGGCCGTTGAAAAACTGTTTTTT. J is TRBJ1-4 and V is TRBV29-1; 8 nucleotides match TRBD1. Looked up from germline, CDR1 is SQVTM and CDR2 is ANQGSEA. J gave up 7 bases and V 4 bases, and 5 bases lay outside the gene matches. The CDR3 runs to 13 residues.

The J gene is TRBJ2-3, the V gene TRBV6-1, with D possibly matching TRBD2 (5 bases). V gave up 8 bases and J gave up 3 bases, with 15 bases separating them. The CDR3 is 14 amino acids. Germline V gene lookup returns CDR1 MNHNS and CDR2 SASEGT. CDR3 DNA sequence: TGTGCCAGCGCCCTAAGCGGCCCGACAGATACGCAGTATTTT. This translates into CASALSGPTDTQYF.

The chain carries TRBV2 and TRBJ2-5, with a possible D match to TRBD2 (5 bases). The CDR3 runs 13 residues. Trimming pared 8 bases from V and 4 bases from J, leaving 14 bases between. The germline V gene has CDR1 SNHLY and CDR2 FYNNEI. The CDR3 DNA is TGTGCCAGCCGTACTAGTCCCGGAGAGACCCAGTACTTC. Translated, it gives CASRTSPGETQYF.

This clone was seen once. The V call is TRBV2, the J call TRBJ1-3; D is unresolved. This CDR3 has 13 residues. Trimming cost V 5 bases and J 2 bases, with 7 bases left between them. Germline CDR1 reads SNHLY; CDR2 reads FYNNEI. CDR3 in amino acids: CASSWGTGNTIYF. CDR3 DNA sequence: TGTGCCAGCAGTTGGGGTACTGGAAACACCATATATTTT. Full variable domain (remainder filled in from reference TRBV2 and TRBJ1-3): EPEVTQTPSHQVTQMGQEVILRCVPISNHLYFYWYRQILGQKVEFLVSFYNNEISEKSEIFDDQFSVERPDGSNFTLKIRSTKLEDSAMYFCASSWGTGNTIYFGEGSWLTVV.

Relative to its sample, this clone is medium-sized. This rearrangement joins TRBV18 to TRBJ1-1; D gene ambiguous. Trimming took off 2 bases at V and 4 bases at J, with 17 bases between the two ends. Germline CDR1 and CDR2: KGHSH and LQKENI. The CDR3 consists of 16 residues. The CDR3 sequence is CASSPIPGWESTEAFF. In DNA, the CDR3 is TGTGCCAGCTCACCAATCCCCGGATGGGAATCCACTGAAGCTTTCTTT.

This clone has just a few counts. The chain joins TRBV6-5 to TRBJ1-1, with a tentative D call TRBD1 (5 bases). V was trimmed by 5 bases and J by 5 bases, leaving 18 bases between them. The CDR3 length is 15 residues. The germline CDR1 and CDR2 sequences are MNHEY and SVGAGI. CDR3: CASSNLPGPRTEAFF. The CDR3 DNA reads TGTGCCAGCAGTAACCTACCGGGGCCGAGGACTGAAGCTTTCTTT.

The rearrangement links TRBV9 to TRBJ2-1, with 9 bases fitting TRBD2. V trimming: 3 bases; J trimming: 7 bases; junction bases outside the gene matches: 5. The V gene's germline CDR1 is SGDLS and CDR2 YYNGEE. The length of the CDR3 is 14 residues. DNA for the CDR3: TGTGCCAGCAGCGCTAGCGGGGCTGGGAATGAGCAGTTCTTC. Its protein product is CASSASGAGNEQFF. Full variable domain (rest looked up from reference TRBV9 and TRBJ2-1): DSGVTQTPKHLITATGQRVTLRCSPRSGDLSVYWYQQSLDQGLQFLIQYYNGEERAKGNILERFSAQQFPDLHSELNLSSLELGDSALYFCASSASGAGNEQFFGPGTRLTVL.

The chain is built from TRBV7-7 and TRBJ1-1, with D tentatively TRBD1 (5 bases). Germline CDR1 is SSHAT and CDR2 is FNYEAQ (reference sequence). V lost 5 bases to trimming and J lost 1 base, with 8 bases between them. CDR3 size: 13 residues. CDR3 region: CASSVQENTEAFF. The CDR3 DNA reads TGTGCCAGCAGCGTACAGGAGAACACTGAAGCTTTCTTT.

The chain combines TRBV6-5 with TRBJ1-1; 8 nucleotides align to TRBD1. The V segment lost 6 bases and the J segment 3 bases; nucleotides outside the gene matches: 6. The CDR3 sequence is 14 residues long. CDR1 MNHEY and CDR2 SVGAGI come from the germline V gene. CDR3 bases: TGTGCCAGCAGATACGAGACAGGGGACACTGAAGCTTTCTTT. Its translation is CASRYETGDTEAFF.

The rearrangement joins TRBV19 to TRBJ1-2, with TRBD1 identical over 8 bases. Germline V lookup: CDR1 LNHDA, CDR2 SQIVND (reference sequence). The CDR3 covers 14 residues. V lost 6 bases, J lost 0 bases, and 3 bases stayed unmatched. The CDR3 DNA reads as TGTGCCAGTAGGCCGGGACAGGCTAACTATGGCTACACCTTC. As protein: CASRPGQANYGYTF.

This rearrangement joins TRBV7-6 to TRBJ1-2; D uncertain. Germline V gives CDR1 SGHVS, CDR2 FNYEAQ. Trimming cost V 3 bases and J 4 bases, with 6 bases left between them. CDR3 length equals 12 residues. The CDR3 nucleotides read TGTGCCAGCAGCTTTGACGGCTATGGCTACACCTTC. Translation gives CASSFDGYGYTF.

The rearrangement uses TRBV6-1 and TRBJ2-7; weak D call: TRBD1 (7 bases). The CDR3 is made up of 15 amino acids. Germline loops: CDR1 MNHNS, CDR2 SASEGT. V was pared by 2 bases and J by 3 bases, with 14 bases between. CDR3 nucleotide sequence: TGTGCCAGCAGTGAAAACGCAGGGGGGAACTACGAGCAGTACTTC. Protein: CASSENAGGNYEQYF.

This rearrangement joins TRBV7-3 to TRBJ2-3; D gene uncertain. The CDR3 extends over 15 amino acids. V shed 2 bases and J shed 2 bases, with 11 bases lying between them. Germline V gene sequence: CDR1 SGHTA, CDR2 FQGTGA. The CDR3 DNA follows: TGTGCCAGCAGCTTAGAGGCCACAGACACAGATACGCAGTATTTT. Translated, it gives CASSLEATDTDTQYF. Full variable domain (missing parts from reference TRBV7-3 and TRBJ2-3): GAGVSQTPSNKVTEKGKYVELRCDPISGHTALYWYRQSLGQGPEFLIYFQGTGAADDSGLPNDRFFAVRPEGSVSTLKIQRTERGDSAVYLCASSLEATDTDTQYFGPGTRLTVL.

The chain joins TRBV7-9 to TRBJ2-5; D gene unclear. CDR1 and CDR2 (germline): SEHNR, FQNEAQ (reference sequence). Trimming stripped 0 bases from V and 7 bases from J, with 18 bases between. The CDR3 extends over 16 amino acids. CDR3 sequence: CASSLAADPPGRTQYF. The CDR3 DNA reads as TGTGCCAGCAGCTTAGCGGCGGACCCGCCGGGTCGGACCCAGTACTTC.

The chain carries TRBV7-9 and TRBJ1-5; 9 bases agree with TRBD1. There are 15 residues in the CDR3. In germline, CDR1 is SEHNR, CDR2 FQNEAQ (reference sequence). V lost 1 base to trimming and J lost 3 bases; unmatched junction nucleotides: 1. The chain's CDR3 is CASSLGDRDNQPQHF. The CDR3 coding sequence is TGTGCCAGCAGCTTAGGGGACAGGGACAATCAGCCCCAGCATTTT.

The rearrangement links TRBV30 to TRBJ1-4; D not certain. With 3 bases removed from V and 8 bases from J, the gap between germline ends came to 13 bases. The V gene's germline CDR1 is GTSNPN and CDR2 SVGIG (reference sequence). The CDR3 consists of 13 residues. The CDR3 region is CAWSASPSEKLFF. Written as DNA, the CDR3 is TGTGCCTGGAGCGCCTCACCAAGCGAAAAACTGTTTTTT.

This sequence joins TRBV2 and TRBJ2-3, with TRBD1 matching 7 bases. CDR3 length equals 16 residues. Germline V gene sequence: CDR1 SNHLY, CDR2 FYNNEI. Unmatched junction bases numbered 9, after V lost 4 bases and J lost 2 bases. The CDR3 DNA follows: TGTGCCAGCAGTGTCCGGGACAGACGCTTCACAGATACGCAGTATTTT. This codes for CASSVRDRRFTDTQYF.

This chain uses TRBV20-1 with TRBJ1-2, with unresolved D. CDR3 length: 10 residues. CDR1 is DFQATT, CDR2 SNEGSKA, per germline (reference sequence). Trimming cost V 3 bases and J 6 bases, with 5 bases left between them. The CDR3 coding sequence is TGCAGTGCTAGTCGAGATGGCTACACCTTC. As protein: CSASRDGYTF.

This clone was picked up one time. This rearrangement joins TRBV19 to TRBJ1-2; D perhaps matches TRBD1 (6 bases). The CDR3 consists of 16 residues. Germline CDR1 is LNHDA and CDR2 is SQIVND (reference sequence). V lost 3 bases and J 3 bases, leaving 17 bases between the germline ends. Written as DNA, the CDR3 is TGTGCCAGTAGTATTTACAGGGAAGGCCTGGACTATGGCTACACCTTC. It yields the protein CASSIYREGLDYGYTF. The full variable domain, rest sourced from reference TRBV19 and TRBJ1-2, is DGGITQSPKYLFRKEGQNVTLSCEQNLNHDAMYWYRQDPGQGLRLIYYSQIVNDFQKGDIAEGYSVSREKKESFPLTVTSAQKNPTAFYLCASSIYREGLDYGYTFGSGTRLTVV.

The chain has TRBV4-2 and TRBJ1-5, with 8 positions matching TRBD1. Germline V lookup: CDR1 LGHNA, CDR2 YNFKEQ. This CDR3 spans 16 amino acids. After removal of 0 bases from V and 8 bases from J, the junction contained 9 bases not matched to a gene. The CDR3 bases are TGTGCCAGCAGCCAAGATCTCGGACAGGGATTCGAGCCCCAGCATTTT. This sequence encodes CASSQDLGQGFEPQHF.